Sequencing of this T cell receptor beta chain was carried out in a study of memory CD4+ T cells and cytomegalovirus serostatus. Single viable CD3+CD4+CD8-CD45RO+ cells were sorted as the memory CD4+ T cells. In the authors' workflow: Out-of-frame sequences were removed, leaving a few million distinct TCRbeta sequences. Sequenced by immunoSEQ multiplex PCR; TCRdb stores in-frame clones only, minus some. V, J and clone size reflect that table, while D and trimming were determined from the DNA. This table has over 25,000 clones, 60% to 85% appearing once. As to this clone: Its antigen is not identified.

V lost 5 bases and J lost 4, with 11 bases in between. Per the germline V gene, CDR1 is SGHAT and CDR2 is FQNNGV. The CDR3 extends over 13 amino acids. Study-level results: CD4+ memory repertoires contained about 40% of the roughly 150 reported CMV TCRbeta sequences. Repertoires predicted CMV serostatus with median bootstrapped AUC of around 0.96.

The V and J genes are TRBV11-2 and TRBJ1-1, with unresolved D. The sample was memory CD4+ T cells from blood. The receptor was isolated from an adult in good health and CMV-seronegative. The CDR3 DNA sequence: TGTGCCAGCAGCCTCCAACTACGCACTGAAGCTTTCTTT. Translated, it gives CASSLQLRTEAFF.